The 3 T cell receptor beta chains in this list originate from one sample, sequenced in a study of shared clonotypes between healthy human individuals (dated by TCRdb to the early 2020s). Library prep was done by the immunoSEQ multiplex PCR assay. Not all clones reach the TCRdb copy of this immuneACCESS table, which keeps in-frame sequences only. Checked studies attribute under half of the gap to unresolved V genes and leave the rest unexplained. Here the sample has over a million clones; 98% occur a single time. The ten largest clones capture roughly 0.36% of the sample. The source material was naive CD4+ T cells sorted from blood. The label giving this sample's cell subset or site can be read as: CD45RA+ positively selected. The receptors here all came from a man aged 30-40 years in good health.

On this clone itself: Other nucleotide sequences in the sample specify the same CDR3. This chain connects TRBV5-1 to TRBJ2-2; D is uncertain. CDR3 length: 15 amino acids. V was pared by 0 bases and J by 1 base, with 7 bases between. CDR1 and CDR2 from the germline V gene are SGHRS and YFSETQ. The CDR3 loop is CASSLVPLNTGELFF. The DNA for the CDR3 is TGCGCCAGCAGCTTGGTCCCATTGAACACCGGGGAGCTGTTTTTT. The variable domain in full, with the rest retrieved from reference TRBV5-1 and TRBJ2-2, is KAGVTQTPRYLIKTRGQQVTLSCSPISGHRSVSWYQQTPGQGLQFLFEYFSETQRNKGNFPGRFSGRQFSNSRSEMNVSTLELGDSALYLCASSLVPLNTGELFFGEGSRLTVL.

The chain is built from TRBV28 and TRBJ2-7; 7 nucleotides line up with TRBD2. Germline V gives CDR1 MDHEN, CDR2 SYDVKM. The CDR3 sequence is 14 residues long. V shed 7 bases and J 2 bases; nucleotides not matched to a gene: 8. This chain's CDR3 is CASNLAGPTYEQYF. For the CDR3, the DNA is TGTGCCAGCAACTTAGCGGGCCCAACCTACGAGCAGTACTTC. Using reference TRBV28 and TRBJ2-7 for the parts outside the CDR3, the full variable domain is DVKVTQSSRYLVKRTGEKVFLECVQDMDHENMFWYRQDPGLGLRLIYFSYDVKMKEKGDIPEGYSVSREKKERFSLILESASTNQTSMYLCASNLAGPTYEQYFGPGTRLTVT.

The chain carries TRBV4-1 and TRBJ2-7; D is undetermined. This CDR3 region has 15 residues. The germline V gene encodes CDR1 MGHRA and CDR2 YSYEKL. V lost 0 bases and J lost 4, with 13 bases in between. Here the CDR3 reads CASSQEPRLPYEQYF. The CDR3 DNA reads TGCGCCAGCAGCCAAGAACCCCGCCTCCCTTACGAGCAGTACTTC.